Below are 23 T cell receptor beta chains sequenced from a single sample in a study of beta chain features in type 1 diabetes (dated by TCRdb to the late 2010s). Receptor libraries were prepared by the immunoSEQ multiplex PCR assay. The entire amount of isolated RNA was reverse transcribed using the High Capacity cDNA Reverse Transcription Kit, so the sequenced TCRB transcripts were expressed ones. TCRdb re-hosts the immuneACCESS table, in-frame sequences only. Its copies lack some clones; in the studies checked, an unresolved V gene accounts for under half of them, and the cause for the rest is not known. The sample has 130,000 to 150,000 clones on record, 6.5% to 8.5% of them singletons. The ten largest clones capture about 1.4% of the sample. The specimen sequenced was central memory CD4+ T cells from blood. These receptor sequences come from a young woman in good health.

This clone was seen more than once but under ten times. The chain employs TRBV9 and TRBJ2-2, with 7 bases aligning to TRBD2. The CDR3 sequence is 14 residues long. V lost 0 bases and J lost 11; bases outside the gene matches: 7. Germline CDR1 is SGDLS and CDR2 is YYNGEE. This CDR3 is CASSVASGDTELFF. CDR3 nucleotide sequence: TGTGCCAGCAGCGTAGCTAGCGGCGATACCGAGCTGTTTTTT.

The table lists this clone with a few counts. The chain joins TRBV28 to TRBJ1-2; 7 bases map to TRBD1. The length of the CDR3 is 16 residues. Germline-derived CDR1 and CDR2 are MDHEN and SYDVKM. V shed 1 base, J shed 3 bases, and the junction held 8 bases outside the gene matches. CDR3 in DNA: TGTGCCAGCAGTTTATTATTTGGGACAGATTACTATGGCTACACCTTC. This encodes CASSLLFGTDYYGYTF.

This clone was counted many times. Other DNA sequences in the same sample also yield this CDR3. The CDR3 DNA sequence: TGTGCCAGCAGCAGTGGACAGGGGTATGGCTACACCTTC. This translates into CASSSGQGYGYTF. This chain connects TRBV7-2 to TRBJ1-2, with 9 nucleotides matching TRBD1. Germline values: CDR1 SGHTA, CDR2 FQGNSA. Trimming took 5 bases from V and 5 from J; bases not matched to a gene: 3. The CDR3 is 13 amino acids.

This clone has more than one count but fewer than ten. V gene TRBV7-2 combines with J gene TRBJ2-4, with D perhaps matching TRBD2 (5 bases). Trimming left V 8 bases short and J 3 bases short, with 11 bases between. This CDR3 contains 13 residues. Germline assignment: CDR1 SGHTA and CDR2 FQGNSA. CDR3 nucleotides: TGTGCCAGCTTATTAAGCGGCAAAAACATTCAGTACTTC. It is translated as CASLLSGKNIQYF.

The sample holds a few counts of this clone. The chain's CDR3 is CASSSYSGEETQYF. For the CDR3, the DNA is TGTGCCAGCAGCTCTTATAGCGGGGAAGAGACCCAGTACTTC. The J gene is TRBJ2-5, the V gene TRBV7-2; 8 bases map to TRBD2. The V segment lost 4 bases and the J segment 3 bases; nucleotides outside the gene matches: 4. Germline CDR1 is SGHTA and CDR2 is FQGNSA. The CDR3 runs to 14 residues.

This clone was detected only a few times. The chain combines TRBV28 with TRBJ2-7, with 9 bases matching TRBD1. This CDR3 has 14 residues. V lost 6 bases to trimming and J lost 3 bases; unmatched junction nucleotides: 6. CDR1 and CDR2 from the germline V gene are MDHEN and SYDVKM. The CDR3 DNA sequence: TGTGCCAGCAGGGGACAGGGAGTAAGCTACGAGCAGTACTTC. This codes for CASRGQGVSYEQYF.

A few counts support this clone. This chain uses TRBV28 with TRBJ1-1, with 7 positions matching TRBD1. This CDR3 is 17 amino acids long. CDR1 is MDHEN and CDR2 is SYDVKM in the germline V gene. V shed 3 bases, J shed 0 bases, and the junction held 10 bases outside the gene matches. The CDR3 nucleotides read TGTGCCAGCAGTTTGCGGCAGGGGGTTCTCATGAACACTGAAGCTTTCTTT. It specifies CASSLRQGVLMNTEAFF.

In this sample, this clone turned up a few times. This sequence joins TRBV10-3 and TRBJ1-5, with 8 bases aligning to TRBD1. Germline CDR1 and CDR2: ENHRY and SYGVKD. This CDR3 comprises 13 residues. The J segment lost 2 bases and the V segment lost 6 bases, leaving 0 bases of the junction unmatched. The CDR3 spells CAIRGQGNQPQHF. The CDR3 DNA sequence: TGTGCCATCAGGGGACAGGGCAATCAGCCCCAGCATTTT.

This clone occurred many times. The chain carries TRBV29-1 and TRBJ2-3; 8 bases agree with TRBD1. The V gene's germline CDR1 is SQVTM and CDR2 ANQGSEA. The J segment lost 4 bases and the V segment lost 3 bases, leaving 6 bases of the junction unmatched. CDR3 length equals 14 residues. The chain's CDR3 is CSVDTGGGPDTQYF. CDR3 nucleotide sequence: TGCAGCGTTGACACAGGGGGAGGCCCAGATACGCAGTATTTT.

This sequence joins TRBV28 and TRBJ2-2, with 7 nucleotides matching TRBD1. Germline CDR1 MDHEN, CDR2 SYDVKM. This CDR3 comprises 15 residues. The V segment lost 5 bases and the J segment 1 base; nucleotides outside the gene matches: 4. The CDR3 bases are TGTGCCAGCAGTAGACAGGGTTTGAACACCGGGGAGCTGTTTTTT. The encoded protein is CASSRQGLNTGELFF.

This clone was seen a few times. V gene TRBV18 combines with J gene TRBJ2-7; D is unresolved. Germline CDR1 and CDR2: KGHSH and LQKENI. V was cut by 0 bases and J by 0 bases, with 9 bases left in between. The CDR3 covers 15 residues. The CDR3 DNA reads TGTGCCAGCTCACCACCGAGACCTAGCTCCTACGAGCAGTACTTC. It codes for CASSPPRPSSYEQYF.

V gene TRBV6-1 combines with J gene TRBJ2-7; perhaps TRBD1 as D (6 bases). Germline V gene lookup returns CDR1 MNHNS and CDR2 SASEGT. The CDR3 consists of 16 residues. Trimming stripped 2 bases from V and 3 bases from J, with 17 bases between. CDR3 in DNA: TGTGCCAGCAGTGAATCTTATACAGGGAGTGGCTACGAGCAGTACTTC. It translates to CASSESYTGSGYEQYF.

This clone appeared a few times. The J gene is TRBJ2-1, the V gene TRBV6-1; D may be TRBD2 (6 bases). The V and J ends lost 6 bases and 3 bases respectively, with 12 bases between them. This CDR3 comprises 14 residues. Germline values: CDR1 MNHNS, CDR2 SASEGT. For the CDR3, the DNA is TGTGCCAGCAGCAATTTGGGAGGCTACAATGAGCAGTTCTTC. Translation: CASSNLGGYNEQFF.

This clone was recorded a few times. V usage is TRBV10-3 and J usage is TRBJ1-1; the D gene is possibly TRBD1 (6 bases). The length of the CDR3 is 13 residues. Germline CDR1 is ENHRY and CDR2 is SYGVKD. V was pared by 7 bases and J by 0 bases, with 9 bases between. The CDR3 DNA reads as TGTGCCATCAAACAGGGAATGAACACTGAAGCTTTCTTT. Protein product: CAIKQGMNTEAFF.

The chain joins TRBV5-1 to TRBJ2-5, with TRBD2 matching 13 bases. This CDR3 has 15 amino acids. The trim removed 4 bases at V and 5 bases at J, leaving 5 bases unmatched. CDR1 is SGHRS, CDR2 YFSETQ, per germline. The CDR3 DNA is TGCGCCAGCAGCGGACTAGCGGGAGAGGGGGAGACCCAGTACTTC. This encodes CASSGLAGEGETQYF.

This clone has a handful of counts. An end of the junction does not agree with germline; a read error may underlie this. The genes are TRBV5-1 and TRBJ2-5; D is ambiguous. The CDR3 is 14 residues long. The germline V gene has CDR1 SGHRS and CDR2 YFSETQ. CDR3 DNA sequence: TGTGCCAGCAGCTTGGTGGGCAACCAAGAGACCCAGTACTTC. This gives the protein CASSLVGNQETQYF.

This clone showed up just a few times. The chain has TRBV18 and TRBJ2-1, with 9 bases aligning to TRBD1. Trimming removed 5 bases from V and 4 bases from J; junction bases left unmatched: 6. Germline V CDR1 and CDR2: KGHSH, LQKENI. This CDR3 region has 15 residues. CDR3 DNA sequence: TGTGCCAGCTCAGCCGGGACAGGGATTTACAATGAGCAGTTCTTC. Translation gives CASSAGTGIYNEQFF.

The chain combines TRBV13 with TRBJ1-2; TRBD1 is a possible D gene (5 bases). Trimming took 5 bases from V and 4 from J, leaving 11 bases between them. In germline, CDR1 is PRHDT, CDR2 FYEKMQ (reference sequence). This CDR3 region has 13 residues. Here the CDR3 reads CASSRDSFYGYTF. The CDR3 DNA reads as TGTGCCAGCAGCCGAGACAGCTTCTATGGCTACACCTTC.

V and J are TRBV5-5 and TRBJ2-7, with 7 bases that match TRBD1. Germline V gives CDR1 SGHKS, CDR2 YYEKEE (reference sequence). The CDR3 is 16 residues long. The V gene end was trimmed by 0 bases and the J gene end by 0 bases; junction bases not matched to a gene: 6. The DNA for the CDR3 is TGTGCCAGCAGCTTGGTGGGACAGATTACCTCCTACGAGCAGTACTTC. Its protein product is CASSLVGQITSYEQYF.

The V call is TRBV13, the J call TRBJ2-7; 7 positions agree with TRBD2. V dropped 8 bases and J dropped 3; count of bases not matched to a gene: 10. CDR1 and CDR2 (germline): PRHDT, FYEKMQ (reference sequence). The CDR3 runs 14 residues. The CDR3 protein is CASRRTGRYYEQYF. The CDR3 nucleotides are TGTGCCAGCCGAAGGACCGGGAGGTACTACGAGCAGTACTTC.

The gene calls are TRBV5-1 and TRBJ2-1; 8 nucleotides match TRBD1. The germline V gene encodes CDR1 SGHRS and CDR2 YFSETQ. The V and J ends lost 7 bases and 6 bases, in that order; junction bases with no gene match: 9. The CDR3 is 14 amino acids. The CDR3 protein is CASRGQGWANEQFF. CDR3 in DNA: TGCGCCAGCCGAGGACAGGGATGGGCCAATGAGCAGTTCTTC.

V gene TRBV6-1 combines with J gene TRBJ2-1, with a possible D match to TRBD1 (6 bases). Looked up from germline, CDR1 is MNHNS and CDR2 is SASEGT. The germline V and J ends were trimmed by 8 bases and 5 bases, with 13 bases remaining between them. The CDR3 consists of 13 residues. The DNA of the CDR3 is TGTGCCAGCGTAAGGACAGCTAACAATGAGCAGTTCTTC. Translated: CASVRTANNEQFF.

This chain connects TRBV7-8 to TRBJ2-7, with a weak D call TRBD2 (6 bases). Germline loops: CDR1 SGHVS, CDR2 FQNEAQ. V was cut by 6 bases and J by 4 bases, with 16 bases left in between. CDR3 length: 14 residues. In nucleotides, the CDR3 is TGTGCCAGCAGTCCTGCCCGGGAGTGGTACGAGCAGTACTTC. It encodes CASSPAREWYEQYF.